This passage covers 19 T cell receptor beta chains from one sample sequenced in a study of shared clonotypes between healthy human individuals. Assay used: immunoSEQ multiplex PCR; TCRdb lists only in-frame clones, some missing. The sample lists roughly 1,500,000 clones; 95% to 99% were seen once. Sequencing was done on a sample of naive CD4+ T cells sorted from blood. Specified subset: CD45RA+ positively selected. These receptors were taken from a man aged 25 to 40 in good health.

The rearrangement joins TRBV5-1 to TRBJ2-5; TRBD1 agrees at 8 bases. CDR1 is SGHRS and CDR2 is YFSETQ in the germline V gene. CDR3 length: 15 residues. J was trimmed by 2 bases and V by 1 base; bases with no gene match: 4. The CDR3 DNA follows: TGCGCCAGCAGCTTGACCAGGGGGCCTCAAGAGACCCAGTACTTC. This codes for CASSLTRGPQETQYF.

This chain links TRBV7-6 with TRBJ2-3; D is undetermined. The CDR3 is 13 residues long. V was pared by 3 bases and J by 6 bases, with 10 bases between. Per germline, CDR1 SGHVS and CDR2 FNYEAQ. Here the CDR3 reads CASSFLSSDTQYF. In nucleotides, the CDR3 is TGTGCCAGCAGCTTCTTGTCCTCCGATACGCAGTATTTT.

The J gene is TRBJ2-2, the V gene TRBV10-3, with 10 bases fitting TRBD2. V lost 5 bases, J lost 2 bases, and 11 bases stayed unmatched. Germline loops: CDR1 ENHRY, CDR2 SYGVKD. The CDR3 length is 18 residues. CDR3 protein: CAISYTPPSGRNTGELFF. CDR3 nucleotides: TGTGCCATCAGTTATACCCCGCCTAGCGGGAGAAACACCGGGGAGCTGTTTTTT.

This chain connects TRBV6-5 to TRBJ1-2, with 7 bases identical to TRBD1. Germline V gives CDR1 MNHEY, CDR2 SVGAGI. The CDR3 consists of 15 residues. V was clipped by 1 base and J by 4 bases; unmatched bases: 6. CDR3 protein: CASSYFARGAYGYTF. CDR3 sequence (DNA): TGTGCCAGCAGTTACTTCGCCAGGGGGGCCTATGGCTACACCTTC.

This chain joins TRBV28 and TRBJ1-2; D gene ambiguous. V lost 7 bases and J 2 bases, leaving 20 bases between the germline ends. The CDR3 runs to 16 residues. The germline V gene has CDR1 MDHEN and CDR2 SYDVKM. The CDR3 is CASMGILTSLNYGYTF. As DNA, the CDR3 is TGTGCCAGCATGGGAATACTTACTTCACTGAACTATGGCTACACCTTC.

The chain employs TRBV9 and TRBJ2-1; TRBD2 aligns across 7 bases. Trimming removed 3 bases from V and 4 bases from J; junction bases left unmatched: 13. CDR3 size: 17 residues. Germline lookup yields CDR1 SGDLS and CDR2 YYNGEE. The CDR3 DNA reads TGTGCCAGCAGCGAAAGACTAGCCCCGATTAATTACAATGAGCAGTTCTTC. As protein: CASSERLAPINYNEQFF.

This chain uses TRBV29-1 with TRBJ1-2; D is undetermined. The length of the CDR3 is 13 residues. The V end was cut by 2 bases, the J end by 12 bases, with 19 bases between. Germline CDR1 SQVTM, CDR2 ANQGSEA. This chain's CDR3 is CSVESRGLRVHTF. CDR3 DNA sequence: TGCAGCGTTGAATCTCGGGGTTTGAGAGTTCACACCTTC.

Written as DNA, the CDR3 is TGCAGCGTTGGGGTCCGTAGCGGGCCACAGGGGATCAAGCAGTACTTC. Translating it yields CSVGVRSGPQGIKQYF. The rearrangement joins TRBV29-1 to TRBJ2-7; D assignment may be TRBD1 or TRBD2 (7 bases each). The CDR3 is made up of 16 amino acids. Germline CDR1 is SQVTM and CDR2 is ANQGSEA. Trimming shortened V by 4 bases and J by 8 bases, and 27 bases separated the two germline ends.

CDR3 sequence (DNA): TGTGCCAGCAGCTTGGCCGGGACGGATTTATACGAGCAGTACTTC. Protein: CASSLAGTDLYEQYF. The gene calls are TRBV5-6 and TRBJ2-7, with D possibly being TRBD1 or TRBD2 (5 bases each). CDR3 length: 15 amino acids. Germline lookup yields CDR1 SGHDT and CDR2 YYEEEE. V gave up 0 bases and J gave up 4 bases, with 14 bases separating them.

This chain links TRBV9 with TRBJ2-7; TRBD1 is a possible D gene (5 bases). The germline CDR1 and CDR2 sequences are SGDLS and YYNGEE. V lost 1 base and J 3 bases, leaving 11 bases between the germline ends. The CDR3 consists of 14 residues. The CDR3 loop is CASSVNRRGYEQYF. The DNA for the CDR3 is TGTGCCAGCAGCGTAAACAGGAGAGGCTACGAGCAGTACTTC.

V gene TRBV28 combines with J gene TRBJ1-5; unclear D gene. The V gene lost 8 bases and the J gene lost 0 bases, with 8 bases spanning the gap. The CDR3 extends over 13 amino acids. Germline V gives CDR1 MDHEN, CDR2 SYDVKM. The CDR3 nucleotides read TGTGCCAGCTGCTCGGGTAGCAATCAGCCCCAGCATTTT. Protein sequence: CASCSGSNQPQHF.

The chain recombines TRBV19 with TRBJ2-1; a weak D match, TRBD2 (5 bases). Deletions cut 7 bases from V and 7 bases from J, with 20 bases between. CDR1 is LNHDA and CDR2 is SQIVND in the germline V gene (reference sequence). This CDR3 contains 15 residues. CDR3 residues: CASNNGWESQNEQFF. CDR3 coding DNA: TGTGCCAGTAACAATGGGTGGGAGTCGCAGAATGAGCAGTTCTTC.

The chain combines TRBV5-1 with TRBJ1-1; no firm D call. The length of the CDR3 is 15 residues. Germline-derived CDR1 and CDR2 are SGHRS and YFSETQ. V lost 3 bases and J 0 bases, leaving 12 bases between the germline ends. CDR3 protein: CASSSAGKLNTEAFF. The CDR3 region has the DNA TGCGCCAGCAGCTCCGCGGGGAAATTGAACACTGAAGCTTTCTTT.

This chain uses TRBV11-2 with TRBJ2-7; D remains ambiguous. V lost 8 bases and J 3 bases, leaving 17 bases between the germline ends. This CDR3 region has 14 residues. Germline V lookup: CDR1 SGHAT, CDR2 FQNNGV. In DNA form, the CDR3 reads TGTGCCAGCGGAATTACAGTAGGAAACTACGAGCAGTACTTC. It specifies CASGITVGNYEQYF.

V gene TRBV27 combines with J gene TRBJ2-1; TRBD2 aligns across 12 bases. The CDR3 sequence is 16 residues long. With 5 bases clipped from V and 1 base from J, the junction kept 3 bases outside the gene matches. Germline assignment: CDR1 MNHEY and CDR2 SMNVEV (reference sequence). CDR3 DNA sequence: TGTGCCAGCAGTGTCGGACTAGCGGGGTCCTACAATGAGCAGTTCTTC. Translation gives CASSVGLAGSYNEQFF.

This clone appeared once. This rearrangement joins TRBV27 to TRBJ2-7; the D is unclear. Germline V gene lookup returns CDR1 MNHEY and CDR2 SMNVEV (reference sequence). Trimming left V 4 bases short and J 7 bases short, with 8 bases between. This CDR3 region has 11 residues. The CDR3 region is CASSSAREQYF. For the CDR3, the DNA is TGTGCCAGCAGTTCAGCTCGAGAGCAGTACTTC.

Remarks on this clone: One junction end does not reproduce the germline sequence, and a read error may be involved. This rearrangement joins TRBV4-1 to TRBJ1-2, with unresolved D. CDR3 size: 12 residues. From germline, CDR1 is MGHRA and CDR2 YSYEKL. DNA of the CDR3: TGCGCCAGCAGCCACTCAGACTATCGCTACACCTTC. Protein sequence: CASSHSDYRYTF.

Comments on this clone: The junction departs from the called germline gene at one end, perhaps through a read error. J is TRBJ1-2 and V is TRBV28, with 9 bases fitting TRBD1. The CDR3 consists of 13 residues. Germline V gene sequence: CDR1 MDHEN, CDR2 SYDVKM. CDR3: CASSSGTGRKLVF. The CDR3 DNA sequence: TGTGCCAGCAGTTCAGGGACAGGGCGCAAGTTGGTCTTC.

The CDR3 here is CASSPRVDGYTF. The DNA of the CDR3 is TGTGCCAGTAGTCCCAGGGTAGATGGCTACACCTTC. The genes are TRBV19 and TRBJ1-2; a weak D match, TRBD1 (5 bases). Germline values: CDR1 LNHDA, CDR2 SQIVND (reference sequence). Trimming took off 5 bases at V and 6 bases at J, with 10 bases between the two ends. The CDR3 extends over 12 amino acids.